One sample yielded the 23 T cell receptor beta chains listed below, sequenced in a study of blood T cell repertoires in COVID-19. Assay: immunoSEQ multiplex PCR; the TCRdb copy retains only in-frame clones and omits some. Among approximately 240,000 clones listed, around nine tenths were seen once. The sequenced sample consisted of PBMCs or T cells enriched from blood (not recorded which). The receptors were sampled from a woman under 30 who had recovered from COVID-19.

The rearrangement uses TRBV25-1 and TRBJ2-1, with TRBD2 matching over 7 bases. This CDR3 has 14 residues. The germline CDR1 and CDR2 sequences are MGHDK and SYGVNS. The V and J ends lost 8 bases and 3 bases, in that order; junction bases with no gene match: 7. This CDR3 reads CASALTGGYNEQFF. The DNA for the CDR3 is TGTGCCAGCGCGTTGACGGGAGGCTACAATGAGCAGTTCTTC. Filled out from reference TRBV25-1 and TRBJ2-1, the complete variable domain reads EADIYQTPRYLVIGTGKKITLECSQTMGHDKMYWYQQDPGMELHLIHYSYGVNSTEKGDLSSESTVSRIRTEHFPLTLESARPSHTSQYLCASALTGGYNEQFFGPGTRLTVL.

This clone has just one count. This rearrangement joins TRBV6-2 or TRBV6-3 to TRBJ2-5; 15 nucleotides match TRBD2. The ends lost 2 bases at V and 5 bases at J; junction bases unmatched: 3. This CDR3 region has 16 residues. The germline gives CDR1 MNHEY, CDR2 SVGEGT. The CDR3 sequence: CASSYGLAGGTETQYF. The CDR3 DNA is TGTGCCAGCAGTTACGGACTAGCGGGAGGGACGGAGACCCAGTACTTC.

The V gene is TRBV7-9, the J gene TRBJ1-2; 7 positions match TRBD1. The CDR3 extends over 16 amino acids. Germline assignment: CDR1 SEHNR and CDR2 FQNEAQ (reference sequence). The junction had 13 bases not matched to a gene; V was cut back by 4 bases and J by 5 bases. The CDR3 reads CASSWAPRQGWYGYTF. The CDR3 region has the DNA TGTGCCAGCAGCTGGGCTCCCCGACAGGGCTGGTATGGCTACACCTTC.

The chain links TRBV10-3 to TRBJ1-2, with 7 bases identical to TRBD1. Germline CDR1 ENHRY, CDR2 SYGVKD. V shed 5 bases and J 3 bases; nucleotides not matched to a gene: 9. The CDR3 is made up of 15 amino acids. The CDR3 spells CAISQRGRDHYGYTF. The CDR3 DNA sequence: TGTGCCATCAGTCAGAGGGGGCGAGACCACTATGGCTACACCTTC.

This rearrangement joins TRBV15 to TRBJ1-5; possibly TRBD1 for D (6 bases). The length of the CDR3 is 14 residues. The V end was cut by 5 bases, the J end by 4 bases, with 12 bases between. The V gene's germline CDR1 is LNHNV and CDR2 YYDKDF (reference sequence). Here the CDR3 DNA reads TGTGCCACCAGCCTGAGGACAGATAATCAGCCCCAGCATTTT. Translation: CATSLRTDNQPQHF.

The gene calls are TRBV10-3 and TRBJ2-2, with D unresolved. Germline lookup yields CDR1 ENHRY and CDR2 SYGVKD. V lost 10 bases and J lost 3, with 6 bases in between. The CDR3 spans 11 residues. Here the CDR3 reads CATRDTGELFF. In DNA, the CDR3 is TGTGCCACCCGAGACACCGGGGAGCTGTTTTTT.

The chain carries TRBV16 and TRBJ1-5; D is possibly TRBD1 (5 bases). The CDR3 covers 13 residues. Trimming stripped 3 bases from V and 4 bases from J, with 7 bases between. Germline CDR1 is KGHSY and CDR2 is FQNENV. The CDR3 protein is CASSHRGNQPQHF. The CDR3 DNA reads TGTGCCAGCAGCCATCGGGGGAATCAGCCCCAGCATTTT.

The chain links TRBV2 to TRBJ1-6; 8 nucleotides agree with TRBD1. After removal of 5 bases from V and 5 bases from J, the junction contained 11 bases not matched to a gene. Germline V gene lookup returns CDR1 SNHLY and CDR2 FYNNEI. The CDR3 has 17 amino acids. The CDR3 DNA follows: TGTGCCAGCAGTCAGGGGGCAGGGAGGTCAGATAATTCACCCCTCCACTTT. Translation gives CASSQGAGRSDNSPLHF.

This clone was seen a handful of times. The V and J genes are TRBV19 and TRBJ1-2; 10 bases align to TRBD1. There are 16 residues in the CDR3. The germline V gene has CDR1 LNHDA and CDR2 SQIVND (reference sequence). J was trimmed by 4 bases and V by 3 bases; bases with no gene match: 8. CDR3 nucleotide sequence: TGTGCCAGTAGTATGGGAACCGGGACAGGGGCCTATGGCTACACCTTC. It specifies CASSMGTGTGAYGYTF.

This chain joins TRBV19 and TRBJ1-2; perhaps TRBD1 as D (5 bases). Germline CDR1 LNHDA, CDR2 SQIVND (reference sequence). The length of the CDR3 is 14 residues. V shed 7 bases and J shed 3 bases, with 15 bases lying between them. DNA for the CDR3: TGTGCCAGTAACGGCAGGGCCCCTGACTATGGCTACACCTTC. As protein: CASNGRAPDYGYTF.

This clone was detected once. The V gene is TRBV6-1, the J gene TRBJ2-5; a weak D match, TRBD2 (5 bases). Deletions cut 1 base from V and 2 bases from J, with 8 bases between. The CDR3 is made up of 14 amino acids. Germline CDR1 is MNHNS and CDR2 is SASEGT. CDR3 residues: CASSEGRQQETQYF. The CDR3, as DNA: TGTGCCAGCAGTGAAGGGAGGCAGCAAGAGACCCAGTACTTC.

The chain joins TRBV4-2 to TRBJ2-7, with TRBD2 identical over 7 bases. Trimming took 0 bases from V and 5 from J; bases not matched to a gene: 10. The CDR3 contains 16 residues. Germline assignment: CDR1 LGHNA and CDR2 YNFKEQ. CDR3 DNA: TGTGCCAGCAGCCAAGAAGAAGGCGGGAGTCCCCACGAGCAGTACTTC. The encoded protein is CASSQEEGGSPHEQYF.

The chain employs TRBV5-6 and TRBJ1-1, with D possibly matching TRBD1 (6 bases). CDR1 and CDR2 from the germline V gene are SGHDT and YYEEEE. The CDR3 runs 14 residues. Deletions cut 1 base from V and 2 bases from J, with 9 bases between. The DNA of the CDR3 is TGTGCCAGCAGCTTGTGGACAGCAAACACTGAAGCTTTCTTT. The encoded protein is CASSLWTANTEAFF.

The sample holds one count of this clone. V usage is TRBV5-4 and J usage is TRBJ1-1; D remains unclear. The length of the CDR3 is 15 residues. Trimming removed 0 bases from V and 0 bases from J, with 9 bases in between. The V gene's germline CDR1 is SGHNT and CDR2 YYREEE (reference sequence). CDR3 sequence (DNA): TGTGCCAGCAGCTTGGGCGGGGTAATGAACACTGAAGCTTTCTTT. It is translated as CASSLGGVMNTEAFF.

The V gene is TRBV5-1, the J gene TRBJ2-2, with D perhaps matching TRBD2 (5 bases). From germline, CDR1 is SGHRS and CDR2 YFSETQ. Trimming pared 6 bases from V and 0 bases from J, leaving 9 bases between. The CDR3 covers 14 residues. The CDR3 is CASNRGSNTGELFF. DNA for the CDR3: TGCGCCAGCAATCGGGGTTCGAACACCGGGGAGCTGTTTTTT.

The chain links TRBV28 to TRBJ1-4; D not resolved. Trimming took off 5 bases at V and 8 bases at J, with 30 bases between the two ends. The CDR3 loop spans 19 amino acids. CDR1 is MDHEN and CDR2 is SYDVKM in the germline V gene. The CDR3 loop reads CASSRTAPFNPVREEKLFF. For the CDR3, the DNA is TGTGCCAGCAGTCGAACAGCACCCTTCAACCCGGTCCGGGAGGAAAAACTGTTTTTT. Full variable domain (remainder filled in from reference TRBV28 and TRBJ1-4): DVKVTQSSRYLVKRTGEKVFLECVQDMDHENMFWYRQDPGLGLRLIYFSYDVKMKEKGDIPEGYSVSREKKERFSLILESASTNQTSMYLCASSRTAPFNPVREEKLFFGSGTQLSVL.

The chain employs TRBV5-4 and TRBJ2-5; 9 bases map to TRBD1. Germline-derived CDR1 and CDR2 are SGHNT and YYREEE (reference sequence). The CDR3 sequence is 14 residues long. Germline trimming cut 2 bases from V and 6 bases from J; bases unmatched to any gene: 5. The chain's CDR3 is CASSFPGQGKTQYF. CDR3 nucleotides: TGTGCCAGCAGCTTTCCGGGACAGGGAAAGACCCAGTACTTC. Together with reference TRBV5-4 and TRBJ2-5, the CDR3 gives the full variable domain: ETGVTQSPTHLIKTRGQQVTLRCSSQSGHNTVSWYQQALGQGPQFIFQYYREEENGRGNFPPRFSGLQFPNYSSELNVNALELDDSALYLCASSFPGQGKTQYFGPGTRLLVL.

This rearrangement joins TRBV2 to TRBJ1-6; no reliable D call. CDR3 length equals 13 residues. CDR1 and CDR2 from the germline V gene are SNHLY and FYNNEI. V lost 8 bases and J 8 bases, leaving 13 bases between the germline ends. CDR3 region: CASARNSYSPLHF. The CDR3 bases are TGTGCCAGCGCCCGGAACAGTTATTCACCCCTCCACTTT.

The chain recombines TRBV11-2 with TRBJ2-1; possibly TRBD1 for D (5 bases). CDR1 is SGHAT, CDR2 FQNNGV, per germline. Trimming left V 2 bases short and J 0 bases short, with 11 bases between. This CDR3 is 16 amino acids long. The CDR3 region has the DNA TGTGCCAGCAGCTTACGTTCTGACAGCTCCTACAATGAGCAGTTCTTC. Residues: CASSLRSDSSYNEQFF.

The chain is built from TRBV10-3 and TRBJ1-2, with 7 bases that match TRBD1. The CDR3 has 13 amino acids. The V segment lost 7 bases and the J segment 6 bases; nucleotides outside the gene matches: 8. Germline CDR1 and CDR2: ENHRY and SYGVKD. This CDR3 reads CAITPDRANGYTF. CDR3 bases: TGTGCCATCACCCCAGACAGGGCCAATGGCTACACCTTC.

This rearrangement joins TRBV9 to TRBJ1-1; TRBD1 matches 10 bases. The CDR3 contains 14 residues. J gave up 4 bases and V 3 bases, and 3 bases lay outside the gene matches. The V gene's germline CDR1 is SGDLS and CDR2 YYNGEE. The CDR3 reads CASSDRDRGTEAFF. The CDR3 nucleotides read TGTGCCAGCAGCGACCGGGACAGGGGCACTGAAGCTTTCTTT.

The CDR3 spells CASSGSGSGNTIYF. The CDR3 DNA reads as TGTGCCAGCAGTGGATCAGGCTCTGGAAACACCATATATTTT. This chain joins TRBV2 and TRBJ1-3, with no clear D. V lost 4 bases and J 0 bases, leaving 7 bases between the germline ends. The germline V gene has CDR1 SNHLY and CDR2 FYNNEI. The CDR3 is made up of 14 amino acids.

This chain links TRBV19 with TRBJ1-2; 8 bases map to TRBD1. Germline V CDR1 and CDR2: LNHDA, SQIVND (reference sequence). This CDR3 region has 20 residues. V was pared by 6 bases and J by 0 bases, with 21 bases of the junction left unmatched. For the CDR3, the DNA is TGTGCCAGTAGCCCAATGGGACAGGCACAACGAAGAAAAACTAACTATGGCTACACCTTC. Amino acid sequence: CASSPMGQAQRRKTNYGYTF.